This T cell receptor beta chain was sequenced during a study of blood T cell repertoires in COVID-19. Study-level background: Samples taken during acute and convalescent COVID-19 were collected in the United States, Italy and Spain. The cDNA or gDNA used as material had been derived from T cells, B-cell-depleted T cells, or PBMCs.

In the authors' methods: Amplification from reference gene primers served as the basis for estimated nucleated cell counts. Method: immunoSEQ multiplex PCR; TCRdb's copy keeps in-frame clones and lacks some. Clonal size and the V and J genes are those of that table, whereas D and trimming came from the DNA. The table has 100,000 to 120,000 clones, roughly four fifths seen once. The germline CDR1 and CDR2 sequences are KGHSH and LQKENI. This CDR3 is built from 15 residues. V shed 3 bases, J shed 4 bases, and the junction held 8 bases outside the gene matches. This TCR came from a woman aged 55-69 years with acute or convalescent COVID-19. The rearrangement uses TRBV18 and TRBJ2-5, with 7 bases that match TRBD1. The sequenced sample consisted of peripheral blood. This CDR3 reads CASSPRQGARETQYF. The CDR3 DNA reads as TGTGCCAGCTCACCGCGACAGGGTGCAAGAGAGACCCAGTACTTC.